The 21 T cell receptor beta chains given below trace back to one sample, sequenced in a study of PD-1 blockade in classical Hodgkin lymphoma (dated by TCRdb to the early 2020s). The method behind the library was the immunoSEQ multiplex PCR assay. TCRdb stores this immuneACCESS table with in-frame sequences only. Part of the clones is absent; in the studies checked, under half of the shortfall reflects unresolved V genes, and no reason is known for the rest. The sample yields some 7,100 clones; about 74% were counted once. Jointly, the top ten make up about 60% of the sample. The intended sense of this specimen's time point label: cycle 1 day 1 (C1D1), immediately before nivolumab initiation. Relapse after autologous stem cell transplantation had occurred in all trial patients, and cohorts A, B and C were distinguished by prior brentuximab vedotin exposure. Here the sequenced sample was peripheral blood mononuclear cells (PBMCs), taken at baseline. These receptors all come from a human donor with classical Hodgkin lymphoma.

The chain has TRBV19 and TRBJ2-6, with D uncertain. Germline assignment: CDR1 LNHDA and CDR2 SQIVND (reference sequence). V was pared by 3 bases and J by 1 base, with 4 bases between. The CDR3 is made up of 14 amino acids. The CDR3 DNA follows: TGTGCCAGTAGTATTTTATCTGGGGCCAACGTCCTGACTTTC. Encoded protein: CASSILSGANVLTF.

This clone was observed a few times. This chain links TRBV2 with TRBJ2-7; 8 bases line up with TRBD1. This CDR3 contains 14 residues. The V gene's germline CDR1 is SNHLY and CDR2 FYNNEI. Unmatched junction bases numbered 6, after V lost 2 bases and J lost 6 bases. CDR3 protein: CASSEPRQGPEQYF. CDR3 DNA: TGTGCCAGCAGTGAACCGAGACAGGGGCCCGAGCAGTACTTC.

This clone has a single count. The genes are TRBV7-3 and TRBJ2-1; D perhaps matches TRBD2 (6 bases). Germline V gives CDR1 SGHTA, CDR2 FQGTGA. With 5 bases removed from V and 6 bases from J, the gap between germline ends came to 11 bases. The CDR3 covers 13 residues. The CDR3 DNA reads TGTGCCAGCAGCCGGGGGACTGCCAATGAGCAGTTCTTC. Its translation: CASSRGTANEQFF.

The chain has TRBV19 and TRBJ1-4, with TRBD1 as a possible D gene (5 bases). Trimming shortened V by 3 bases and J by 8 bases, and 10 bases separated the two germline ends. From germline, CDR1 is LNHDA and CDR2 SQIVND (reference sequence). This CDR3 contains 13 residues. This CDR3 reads CASSILRGEKLFF. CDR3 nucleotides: TGTGCCAGTAGTATCTTGCGGGGGGAAAAACTGTTTTTT. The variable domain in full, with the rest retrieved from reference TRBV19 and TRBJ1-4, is DGGITQSPKYLFRKEGQNVTLSCEQNLNHDAMYWYRQDPGQGLRLIYYSQIVNDFQKGDIAEGYSVSREKKESFPLTVTSAQKNPTAFYLCASSILRGEKLFFGSGTQLSVL.

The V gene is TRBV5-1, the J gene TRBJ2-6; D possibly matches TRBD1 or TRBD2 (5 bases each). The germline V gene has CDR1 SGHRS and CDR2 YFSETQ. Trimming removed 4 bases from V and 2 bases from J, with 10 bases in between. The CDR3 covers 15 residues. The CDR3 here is CASSQRGPGANVLTF. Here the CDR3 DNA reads TGCGCCAGCAGCCAGAGGGGTCCTGGGGCCAACGTCCTGACTTTC.

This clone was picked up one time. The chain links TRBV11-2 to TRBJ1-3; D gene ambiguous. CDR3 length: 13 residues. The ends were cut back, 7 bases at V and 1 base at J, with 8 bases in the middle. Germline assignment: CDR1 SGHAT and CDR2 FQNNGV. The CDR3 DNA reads TGTGCCAGCACCTCCACATCTGGAAACACCATATATTTT. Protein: CASTSTSGNTIYF. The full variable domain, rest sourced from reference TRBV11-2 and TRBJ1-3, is EAGVAQSPRYKIIEKRQSVAFWCNPISGHATLYWYQQILGQGPKLLIQFQNNGVVDDSQLPKDRFSAERLKGVDSTLKIQPAKLEDSAVYLCASTSTSGNTIYFGEGSWLTVV.

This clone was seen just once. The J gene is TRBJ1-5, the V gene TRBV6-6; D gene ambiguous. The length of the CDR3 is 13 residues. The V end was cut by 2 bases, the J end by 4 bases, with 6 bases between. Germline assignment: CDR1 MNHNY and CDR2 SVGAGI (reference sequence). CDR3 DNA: TGTGCCAGCAGTTACGGCCAGAATCAGCCCCAGCATTTT. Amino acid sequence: CASSYGQNQPQHF.

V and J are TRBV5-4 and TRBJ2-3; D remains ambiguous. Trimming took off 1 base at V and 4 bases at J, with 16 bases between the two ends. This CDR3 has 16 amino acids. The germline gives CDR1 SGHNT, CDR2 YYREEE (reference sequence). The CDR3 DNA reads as TGTGCCAGCAGCTTGAATGGTCCGGCTGTATCAGATACGCAGTATTTT. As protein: CASSLNGPAVSDTQYF.

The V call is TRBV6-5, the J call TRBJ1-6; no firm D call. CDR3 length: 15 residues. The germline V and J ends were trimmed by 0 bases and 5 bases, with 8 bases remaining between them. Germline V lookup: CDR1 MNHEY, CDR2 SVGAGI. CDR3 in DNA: TGTGCCAGCAGTTACTCGGGCGGAAATAATTCACCCCTCCACTTT. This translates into CASSYSGGNNSPLHF.

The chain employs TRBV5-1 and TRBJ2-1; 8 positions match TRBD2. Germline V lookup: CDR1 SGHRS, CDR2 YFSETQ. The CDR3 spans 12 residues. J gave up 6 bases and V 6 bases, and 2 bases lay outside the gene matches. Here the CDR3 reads CASNGGANEQFF. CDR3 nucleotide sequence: TGCGCCAGCAACGGGGGGGCCAATGAGCAGTTCTTC.

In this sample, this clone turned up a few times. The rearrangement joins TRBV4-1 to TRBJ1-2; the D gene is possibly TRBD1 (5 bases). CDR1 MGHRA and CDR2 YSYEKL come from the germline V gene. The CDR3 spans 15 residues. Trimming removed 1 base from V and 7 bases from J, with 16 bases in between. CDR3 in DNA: TGCGCCAGCAGCCAAGGACTGGGGACGACCAGTGGCTACACCTTC. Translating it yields CASSQGLGTTSGYTF.

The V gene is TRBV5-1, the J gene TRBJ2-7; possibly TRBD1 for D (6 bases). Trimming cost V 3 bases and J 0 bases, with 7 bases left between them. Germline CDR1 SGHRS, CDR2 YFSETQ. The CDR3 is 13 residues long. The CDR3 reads CASSSDSSYEQYF. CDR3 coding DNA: TGCGCCAGCAGCTCGGACAGCTCCTACGAGCAGTACTTC. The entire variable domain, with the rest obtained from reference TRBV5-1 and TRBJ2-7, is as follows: KAGVTQTPRYLIKTRGQQVTLSCSPISGHRSVSWYQQTPGQGLQFLFEYFSETQRNKGNFPGRFSGRQFSNSRSEMNVSTLELGDSALYLCASSSDSSYEQYFGPGTRLTVT.

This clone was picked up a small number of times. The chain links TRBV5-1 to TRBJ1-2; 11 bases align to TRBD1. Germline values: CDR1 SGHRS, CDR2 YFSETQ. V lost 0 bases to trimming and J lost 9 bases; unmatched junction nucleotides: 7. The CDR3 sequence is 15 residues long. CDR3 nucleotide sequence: TGCGCCAGCAGCTTGGCCGGAGGGACAGGGGGTCGCTACACCTTC. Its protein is CASSLAGGTGGRYTF.

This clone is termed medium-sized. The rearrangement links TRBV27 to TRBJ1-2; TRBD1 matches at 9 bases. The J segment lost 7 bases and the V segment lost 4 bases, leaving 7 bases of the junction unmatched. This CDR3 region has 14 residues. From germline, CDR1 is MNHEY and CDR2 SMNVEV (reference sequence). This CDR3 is CASSSLTGGIGYTF. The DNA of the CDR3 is TGTGCCAGCAGTTCACTCACAGGGGGCATTGGCTACACCTTC.

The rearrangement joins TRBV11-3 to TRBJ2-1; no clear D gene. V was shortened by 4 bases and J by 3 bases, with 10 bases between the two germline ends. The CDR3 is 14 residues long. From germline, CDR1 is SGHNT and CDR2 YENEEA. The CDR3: CASSSRRNYNEQFF. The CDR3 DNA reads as TGTGCCAGCAGCTCCAGGAGAAACTACAATGAGCAGTTCTTC.

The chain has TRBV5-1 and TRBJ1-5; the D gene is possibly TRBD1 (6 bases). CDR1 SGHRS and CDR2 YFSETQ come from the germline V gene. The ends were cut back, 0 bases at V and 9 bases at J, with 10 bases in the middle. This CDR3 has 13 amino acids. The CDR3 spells CASSLEGDRPQHF. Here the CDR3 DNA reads TGCGCCAGCAGCTTGGAGGGGGACCGGCCCCAGCATTTT.

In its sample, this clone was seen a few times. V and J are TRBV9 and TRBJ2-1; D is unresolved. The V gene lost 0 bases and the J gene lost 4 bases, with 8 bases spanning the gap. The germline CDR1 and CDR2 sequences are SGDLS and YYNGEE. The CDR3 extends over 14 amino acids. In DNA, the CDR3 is TGTGCCAGCAGCGTAGGTGGCGCGTACAATGAGCAGTTCTTC. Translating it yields CASSVGGAYNEQFF. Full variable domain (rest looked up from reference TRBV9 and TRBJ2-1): DSGVTQTPKHLITATGQRVTLRCSPRSGDLSVYWYQQSLDQGLQFLIQYYNGEERAKGNILERFSAQQFPDLHSELNLSSLELGDSALYFCASSVGGAYNEQFFGPGTRLTVL.

The CDR3 DNA is TGTGCCTGGAACGAAAATAACTATGGCTACACCTTC. Protein product: CAWNENNYGYTF. The gene calls are TRBV30 and TRBJ1-2; D remains unclear. The length of the CDR3 is 12 residues. Germline V gives CDR1 GTSNPN, CDR2 SVGIG (reference sequence). V gave up 4 bases and J gave up 1 base, with 7 bases separating them.

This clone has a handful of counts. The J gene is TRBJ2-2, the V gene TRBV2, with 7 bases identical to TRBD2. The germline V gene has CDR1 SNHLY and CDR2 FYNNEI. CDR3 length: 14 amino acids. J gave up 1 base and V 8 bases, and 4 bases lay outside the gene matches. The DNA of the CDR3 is TGTGCCAGCCGGGGGGACCGGAACACCGGGGAGCTGTTTTTT. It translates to CASRGDRNTGELFF.

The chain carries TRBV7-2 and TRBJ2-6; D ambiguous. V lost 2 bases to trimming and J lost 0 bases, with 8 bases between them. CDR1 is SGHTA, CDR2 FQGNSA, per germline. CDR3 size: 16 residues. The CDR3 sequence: CASSLYPASGANVLTF. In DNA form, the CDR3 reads TGTGCCAGCAGCTTATACCCAGCCTCTGGGGCCAACGTCCTGACTTTC. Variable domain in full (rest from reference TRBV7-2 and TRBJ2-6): GAGVSQSPSNKVTEKGKDVELRCDPISGHTALYWYRQSLGQGLEFLIYFQGNSAPDKSGLPSDRFSAERTGGSVSTLTIQRTQQEDSAVYLCASSLYPASGANVLTFGAGSRLTVL.

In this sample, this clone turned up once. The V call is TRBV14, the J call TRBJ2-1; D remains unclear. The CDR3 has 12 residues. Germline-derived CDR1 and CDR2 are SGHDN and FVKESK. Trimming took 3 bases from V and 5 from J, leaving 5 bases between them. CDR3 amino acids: CASSQTHNEQFF. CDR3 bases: TGTGCCAGCAGCCAGACCCACAATGAGCAGTTCTTC.